A selection of T cell receptor beta chains follows, all from one sample in a study of cytomegalovirus exposure and HLA in healthy donors. The repertoire was sequenced with immunoSEQ multiplex PCR; TCRdb's copy has only in-frame clones and lacks some. Among about 89,000 clones, about 68% were seen once, and the ten largest hold 2% to 2.5%. Sequenced sample: PBMCs. Receptors originate from a human donor in good health. The CDR3 runs from the conserved cysteine through the conserved F or W. Fields, in order: D gene, J gene, V gene, CDR3 protein. A D gene is named only where the DNA matches it firmly.

d_call: .; j_call: TRBJ1-1; v_call: TRBV21-1; cdr3_aa: CASSPGSENTEAFF
d_call: .; j_call: TRBJ1-4; v_call: TRBV19; cdr3_aa: CASSSNRVNEKLFF
d_call: TRBD1; j_call: TRBJ2-5; v_call: TRBV5-1; cdr3_aa: CASSLTGTGVGETQYF
d_call: TRBD1; j_call: TRBJ1-2; v_call: TRBV5-4; cdr3_aa: CASSFRGREVFYGYTF
d_call: .; j_call: TRBJ1-2; v_call: TRBV27; cdr3_aa: CASSFRGMGYTF
d_call: TRBD1; j_call: TRBJ1-1; v_call: TRBV6-1; cdr3_aa: CASRTRDRDTEAFF
d_call: .; j_call: TRBJ2-3; v_call: TRBV14; cdr3_aa: CASSQVDLRDTQYF
d_call: .; j_call: TRBJ2-3; v_call: TRBV29-1; cdr3_aa: CSVEGGAADTQYF
d_call: .; j_call: TRBJ1-4; v_call: TRBV19; cdr3_aa: CASSIRLWEKLFF
d_call: .; j_call: TRBJ2-7; v_call: TRBV15; cdr3_aa: CATSRNRVPVWEQYF
d_call: TRBD1; j_call: TRBJ2-7; v_call: TRBV29-1; cdr3_aa: CSVSGTASSYEQYF
d_call: TRBD1; j_call: TRBJ2-7; v_call: TRBV7-3; cdr3_aa: CASSLKGAGGSYEQYF
d_call: TRBD2; j_call: TRBJ2-7; v_call: TRBV19; cdr3_aa: CASSRGRTSGDYEQYF
d_call: TRBD1; j_call: TRBJ2-5; v_call: TRBV7-3; cdr3_aa: CASSLMGQDQETQYF
d_call: .; j_call: TRBJ2-1; v_call: TRBV7-9; cdr3_aa: CASSPTRAQSSEQFF
d_call: .; j_call: TRBJ1-1; v_call: TRBV5-4; cdr3_aa: CASSPGGAMNTEAFF
d_call: TRBD1; j_call: TRBJ1-3; v_call: TRBV2; cdr3_aa: CASSRDRASGNTIYF
d_call: .; j_call: TRBJ2-7; v_call: TRBV7-3; cdr3_aa: CASSLIPQGFDEQYF
d_call: .; j_call: TRBJ2-7; v_call: TRBV5-3; cdr3_aa: CARSLVLTAYEQYF
d_call: TRBD1; j_call: TRBJ1-4; v_call: TRBV7-9; cdr3_aa: CASSSYRGRTNEKLFF
d_call: .; j_call: TRBJ1-3; v_call: TRBV11-3; cdr3_aa: CASSHMAGSGNTIYF
d_call: .; j_call: TRBJ2-3; v_call: TRBV5-1; cdr3_aa: CASSAENWADTQYF
d_call: TRBD2; j_call: TRBJ2-1; v_call: TRBV11-3; cdr3_aa: CASSLGLAGGQNEQFF
d_call: TRBD2; j_call: TRBJ2-3; v_call: TRBV11-2; cdr3_aa: CASGLAGTDTQYF
d_call: .; j_call: TRBJ1-1; v_call: TRBV29-1; cdr3_aa: CSVKTSIEAFF
d_call: .; j_call: TRBJ1-1; v_call: TRBV4-3; cdr3_aa: CASSQDPMEYTEAFF
d_call: TRBD1; j_call: TRBJ1-1; v_call: TRBV2; cdr3_aa: CASSRTGEQAFF
d_call: TRBD2; j_call: TRBJ2-5; v_call: TRBV5-4; cdr3_aa: CASSPPTSGGRRRETQYF
d_call: TRBD1; j_call: TRBJ2-2; v_call: TRBV7-9; cdr3_aa: CASDTRGTGFPGELFF
d_call: TRBD1; j_call: TRBJ2-5; v_call: TRBV9; cdr3_aa: CASSETGGAKTQYF
d_call: .; j_call: TRBJ2-5; v_call: TRBV7-9; cdr3_aa: CASSLSLASGETQYF
d_call: .; j_call: TRBJ1-6; v_call: TRBV19; cdr3_aa: CASSIGQGNSPLHF
d_call: TRBD2; j_call: TRBJ2-1; v_call: TRBV11-3; cdr3_aa: CASSLGAERGGSYNEQFF
d_call: TRBD1; j_call: TRBJ1-1; v_call: TRBV5-1; cdr3_aa: CASSLAGTGGTEAFF
d_call: .; j_call: TRBJ1-3; v_call: TRBV15; cdr3_aa: CATSRSITPGVHSGNTIYF
d_call: .; j_call: TRBJ2-5; v_call: TRBV9; cdr3_aa: CASSVGLLETQYF
d_call: .; j_call: TRBJ2-6; v_call: TRBV5-6; cdr3_aa: CASSVRGAGANVLTF
d_call: .; j_call: TRBJ2-7; v_call: TRBV5-6; cdr3_aa: CASSLAAVPYEQYF
d_call: .; j_call: TRBJ2-2; v_call: TRBV5-4; cdr3_aa: CASSPERYVTGELFF
d_call: TRBD1; j_call: TRBJ2-7; v_call: TRBV4-1; cdr3_aa: CASSQGRQGAYEQYF
d_call: .; j_call: TRBJ1-3; v_call: TRBV7-2; cdr3_aa: CASSLAGRGHSGNTIYF
d_call: .; j_call: TRBJ2-3; v_call: TRBV11-3; cdr3_aa: CASSFTAGSDTQYF
d_call: TRBD2; j_call: TRBJ2-5; v_call: TRBV7-2; cdr3_aa: CASSYQRGQETQYF
d_call: .; j_call: TRBJ1-2; v_call: TRBV9; cdr3_aa: CASSSQTDTNYGYTF